This TCR beta chain stems from a study of T cells expressing NK-cell markers. Germline CDR1 SEHNR, CDR2 FQNEAQ (reference sequence). The CDR3 has 16 amino acids. Reprocessing the 5' RACE reads, TCRdb reports a single entry for every CDR3 protein and omits DNA. The repertoire table contains 130,000 to 150,000 distinct CDR3 sequences. Material for sequencing was blood T cells: a sorted CD56 or NKG2C T cell subset, CD4+ or CD8+ T cells, or bulk PBMC T cells (not recorded which). This receptor was obtained from a man aged 18 to 35 in good health. The V call is TRBV7-9, the J call TRBJ1-5. The CDR3 spells CASSEGDSYSNQPQHF.